A selection of T cell receptor beta chains follows, all from one sample in a study of blood T cell repertoires in COVID-19. Profiled with immunoSEQ multiplex PCR; TCRdb holds only in-frame clones, not every one. The sample comprises some 140,000 clones, roughly 83% of which are singletons, and approximately 1.5% rests with the top ten. The sequenced sample was peripheral blood. The receptors stem from a man in his 60s with acute or convalescent COVID-19. CDR3s include the opening cysteine and the closing phenylalanine or tryptophan. A D gene is named only where the DNA matches it firmly. Size is stated for part of the rows, as once, few or many counts, or as a class when the clone is expanded.

J	size	length	D	V	CDR3	DNA
TRBJ2-5	NA	14	TRBD1	TRBV5-8	CASSPGQGQETQYF	TGTGCCAGCAGCCCGGGACAGGGCCAAGAGACCCAGTACTTC
TRBJ2-3	NA	14	NA	TRBV5-1	CASTQGSVVDTQYF	TGCGCCAGCACTCAGGGGAGCGTAGTAGATACGCAGTATTTT
TRBJ2-1	NA	13	TRBD2	TRBV11-2	CASCTGLAIEQFF	TGTGCCAGCTGCACGGGACTAGCAATTGAGCAGTTCTTC
TRBJ2-3	NA	18	TRBD1	TRBV7-6	CASSTNSPGQAITDTQYF	TGTGCCAGCAGCACCAACAGCCCGGGACAGGCTATAACAGATACGCAGTATTTT
TRBJ2-1	NA	15	TRBD1	TRBV7-2	CASSLEQGAYNEQFF	TGTGCCAGCAGCTTAGAACAGGGGGCCTACAATGAGCAGTTCTTC
TRBJ1-1	NA	16	NA	TRBV5-1	CASSSPSGGGGTEAFF	TGCGCCAGCAGCTCTCCCTCGGGGGGAGGTGGGACTGAAGCTTTCTTT
TRBJ2-1	NA	19	TRBD2	TRBV3-1/TRBV3-2	CASSQGRSGSRSSYNEQFF	TGTGCCAGCAGCCAAGGTAGGAGCGGGAGTAGGAGCTCCTACAATGAGCAGTTCTTC
TRBJ2-6	NA	18	TRBD2	TRBV3-1/TRBV3-2	CASSQDRRGEAGANVLTF	TGTGCCAGCAGCCAAGACAGGCGGGGGGAAGCTGGGGCCAACGTCCTGACTTTC
TRBJ2-7	NA	14	NA	TRBV5-1	CASSLAQGPYEQYF	TGCGCCAGCAGCTTGGCGCAGGGTCCCTACGAGCAGTACTTC
TRBJ1-5	NA	15	TRBD1	TRBV27	CASSSDRGTNQPQHF	TGTGCCAGCAGCTCGGACAGGGGGACAAATCAGCCCCAGCATTTT
TRBJ1-5	NA	14	NA	TRBV4-1	CASSQDHGVQPQHF	TGCGCCAGCAGCCAAGATCATGGAGTTCAGCCCCAGCATTTT
TRBJ1-1	few	12	NA	TRBV10-3	CAISERGAEAFF	TGTGCCATCAGTGAAAGAGGCGCTGAAGCTTTCTTT
TRBJ2-6	once	17	NA	TRBV5-4	CASSLSVSISGANVLTF	TGTGCCAGCAGCTTGAGTGTTTCTATTTCTGGGGCCAACGTCCTGACTTTC
TRBJ2-2	NA	15	TRBD1	TRBV10-3	CAINPGQGGTGELFF	TGTGCCATCAATCCCGGACAGGGGGGCACCGGGGAGCTGTTTTTT
TRBJ1-5	NA	15	TRBD1	TRBV19	CASSMTGGRNQPQHF	TGTGCCAGTAGTATGACAGGGGGCCGCAATCAGCCCCAGCATTTT
TRBJ2-7	NA	16	TRBD2	TRBV15	CATSRERLAGGYEQYF	TGTGCCACCAGCAGGGAACGACTAGCGGGAGGGTACGAGCAGTACTTC
TRBJ1-1	NA	15	TRBD1	TRBV6-5	CASSHRTGLNTEAFF	TGTGCCAGCAGTCATCGGACAGGACTGAACACTGAAGCTTTCTTT